The 5 T cell receptor beta chains below come from one sample, sequenced in a study of T cell changes during pregnancy in multiple sclerosis. Clones were sequenced by immunoSEQ multiplex PCR, and TCRdb holds only the in-frame ones, with some missing. Seen here are some 100,000 clones, 94% observed once, and the top ten hold roughly 1%. The sample was peripheral blood, taken before pregnancy. These receptors came from a female donor with multiple sclerosis, enrolled in a pregnancy study.

The V call is TRBV19, the J call TRBJ2-1; 12 bases fit TRBD2. V lost 5 bases to trimming and J lost 6 bases; unmatched junction nucleotides: 8. Germline-derived CDR1 and CDR2 are LNHDA and SQIVND (reference sequence). This CDR3 is 16 amino acids long. CDR3 coding DNA: TGTGCCAGTAGTTCCCGGACTAGCGGGATCCTCAATGAGCAGTTCTTC. Translating gives CASSSRTSGILNEQFF.

This clone was recorded only once. The CDR3, as DNA: TGTGCCAGCAGCGTAGGGTCCCAACTAGCGGGAGGCACCGGGGAGCTGTTTTTT. It is translated as CASSVGSQLAGGTGELFF. The chain couples TRBV9 to TRBJ2-2, with TRBD2 matching over 12 bases. The junction had 7 bases not matched to a gene; V was cut back by 0 bases and J by 4 bases. The CDR3 length is 18 residues. Germline lookup yields CDR1 SGDLS and CDR2 YYNGEE.

The rearrangement uses TRBV10-3 and TRBJ1-1; possibly TRBD1 for D (6 bases). Trimming removed 4 bases from V and 0 bases from J, with 12 bases in between. CDR3 size: 15 residues. Germline loops: CDR1 ENHRY, CDR2 SYGVKD. CDR3 bases: TGTGCCATCAGTGGGACGACAGGCCTGAACACTGAAGCTTTCTTT. Encoded protein: CAISGTTGLNTEAFF.

In DNA, the CDR3 is TGTGCCAGCTCACCAGGACTAGCGGGAGGGCACAATGAGCAGTTCTTC. It specifies CASSPGLAGGHNEQFF. The chain links TRBV18 to TRBJ2-1, with TRBD2 matching over 15 bases. This CDR3 has 16 amino acids. Losses at the gene ends were 2 bases for V and 5 bases for J; bases not matched to a gene: 1. Germline V gene data show CDR1 as KGHSH and CDR2 as LQKENI.

The rearrangement joins TRBV7-6 to TRBJ2-7, with 8 positions matching TRBD1. There are 16 residues in the CDR3. CDR1 SGHVS and CDR2 FNYEAQ come from the germline V gene. V was clipped by 5 bases and J by 3 bases; unmatched bases: 12. DNA for the CDR3: TGTGCCAGCAGCCTGAGTAGCGGACAGGGTGTCTACGAGCAGTACTTC. It yields the protein CASSLSSGQGVYEQYF.